This is a list of T cell receptor beta chains from one sample in a study of blood T cell repertoires in COVID-19. The repertoire was sequenced with immunoSEQ multiplex PCR; TCRdb's copy has only in-frame clones and lacks some. The data contain some 30,000 clones, roughly 85% of them singletons. The source material was peripheral blood. The receptors were gathered from a man in his 60s with active COVID-19. CDR3s leave out the opening cysteine and the closing phenylalanine or tryptophan.

TRBJ1-1 | TRBV3-1/TRBV3-2 | ASRGGAEAF
TRBJ2-5 | TRBV9 | ASSPGLAGGLYVETQY
TRBJ1-6 | TRBV6-1 | ASSEPAQGINSPLH
TRBJ1-5 | TRBV28 | ASSPSRTLSNQPQH
TRBJ2-5 | TRBV6-6 | ASSFPPSRDQETQY
TRBJ2-3 | TRBV7-3 | ASSLMLGADTQY
TRBJ2-7 | TRBV28 | ASRTLHRGYEQY
TRBJ1-3 | TRBV2 | ASSEGPPSAYTIY
TRBJ2-1 | TRBV5-5 | ASSFRDRADEQF
TRBJ2-3 | TRBV7-6 | ASSHGLAGGADTQY
TRBJ2-7 | TRBV5-1 | ASTDRVGEQY
TRBJ1-4 | TRBV28 | ASSLRSGVYSGKLF
TRBJ2-1 | TRBV5-1 | ASSLAFPRLAGARNRYNEQF
TRBJ2-3 | TRBV18 | ASSANPADTQY
TRBJ1-4 | TRBV6-4 | ASSDNGDSQKLF
TRBJ2-7 | TRBV2 | ASGGAREQY
TRBJ1-1 | TRBV30 | AWAPGQNTEAF
TRBJ2-1 | TRBV29-1 | SVDRELGMHEQF
TRBJ2-3 | TRBV13 | ASSLYSSTTDTQY
TRBJ1-5 | TRBV9 | ASSPWAGIYQPQH
TRBJ2-1 | TRBV2 | AGGESYNEQF
TRBJ2-1 | TRBV20-1 | SASLGDEQF
TRBJ1-4 | TRBV7-9 | ASSQYEKLF
TRBJ2-7 | TRBV9 | ASSVEEDGRGTYEQY
TRBJ2-2 | TRBV4-2 | ASSHLGLAGAPGDTGELF
TRBJ2-1 | TRBV19 | ASTPRPGTRDYNEQF
TRBJ2-3 | TRBV18 | ASSTRIAGGDTQY
TRBJ2-5 | TRBV6-1 | ASSEADREETQY
TRBJ2-7 | TRBV5-1 | ASSLGDRGLNEQY
TRBJ1-1 | TRBV28 | ASSTYRNTEAF
TRBJ1-1 | TRBV28 | ASSLGGLRTEAF
TRBJ1-5 | TRBV5-4 | ASSSGTGINQPQH
TRBJ1-4 | TRBV5-1 | ASSRGTGDEKLF
TRBJ2-1 | TRBV4-2 | ASSQLGTSGSAEQF
TRBJ2-7 | TRBV5-1 | ASSRERSYEQY
TRBJ2-7 | TRBV6-5 | ASSLQTGQDEQY
TRBJ2-5 | TRBV5-1 | ASSRARGSMTQY
TRBJ2-1 | TRBV4-1 | ASSQEEVYASGDNEQF
TRBJ1-2 | TRBV27 | ASWTGKRSGYT
TRBJ2-2 | TRBV7-9 | ASTSPRTANTGELF
TRBJ2-6 | TRBV24-1 | ATSDLRAGEAGANVLT
TRBJ2-1 | TRBV27 | ASSATGTGGDNEQF
TRBJ2-3 | TRBV28 | ASSLWAGLAGGPGDTQY
TRBJ1-5 | TRBV12-2 | ASRLAKSGNQPQH
TRBJ2-2 | TRBV3-1/TRBV3-2 | ASSQVAMNTGELF
TRBJ2-1 | TRBV18 | ASSPPGLVGVQF
TRBJ2-5 | TRBV13 | ASSRRTGGKETQY
TRBJ2-7 | TRBV3-1/TRBV3-2 | ASSQERQGSYEQY
TRBJ2-1 | TRBV9 | ASSIGGGRDNEQF
TRBJ1-3 | TRBV10-3 | AIRGSTGATVGTIY
TRBJ2-5 | TRBV5-1 | ASSLRSGSMGTQY
TRBJ2-1 | TRBV20-1 | SASDSGGLHNEQF
TRBJ1-4 | TRBV28 | ASSFASGGAREKLF
TRBJ2-3 | TRBV29-1 | SAAALVVGHTQY